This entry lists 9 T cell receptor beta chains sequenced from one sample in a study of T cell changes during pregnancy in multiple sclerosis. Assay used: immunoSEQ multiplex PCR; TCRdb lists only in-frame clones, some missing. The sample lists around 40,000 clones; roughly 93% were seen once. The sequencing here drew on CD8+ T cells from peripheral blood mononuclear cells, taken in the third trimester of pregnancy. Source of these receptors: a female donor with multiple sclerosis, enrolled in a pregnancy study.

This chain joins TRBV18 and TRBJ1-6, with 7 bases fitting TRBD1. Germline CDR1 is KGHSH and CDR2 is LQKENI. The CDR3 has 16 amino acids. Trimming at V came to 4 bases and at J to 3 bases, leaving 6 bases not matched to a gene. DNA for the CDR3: TGTGCCAGCTCACAGTCGGGACAGCTCTATAATTCACCCCTCCACTTT. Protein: CASSQSGQLYNSPLHF.

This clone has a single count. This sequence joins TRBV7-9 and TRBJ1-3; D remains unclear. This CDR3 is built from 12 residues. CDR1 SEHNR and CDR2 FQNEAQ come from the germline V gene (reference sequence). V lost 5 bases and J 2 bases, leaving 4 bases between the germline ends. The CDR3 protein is CASSATGNTIYF. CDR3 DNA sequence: TGTGCCAGCAGCGCTACTGGAAACACCATATATTTT.

The CDR3 protein is CASSQEGGQVNTEAFF. Written as DNA, the CDR3 is TGCGCCAGCAGCCAAGAAGGGGGTCAGGTTAACACTGAAGCTTTCTTT. The V gene is TRBV4-1, the J gene TRBJ1-1, with D perhaps matching TRBD1 (6 bases). The germline gives CDR1 MGHRA, CDR2 YSYEKL. The V and J ends lost 0 bases and 2 bases respectively, with 13 bases between them. This CDR3 spans 16 amino acids.

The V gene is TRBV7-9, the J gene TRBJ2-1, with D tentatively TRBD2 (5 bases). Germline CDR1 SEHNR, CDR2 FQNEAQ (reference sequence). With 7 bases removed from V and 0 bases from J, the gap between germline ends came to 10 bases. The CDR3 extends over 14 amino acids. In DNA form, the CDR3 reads TGTGCCAGCACCCCGGGGATCTCCTACAATGAGCAGTTCTTC. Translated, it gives CASTPGISYNEQFF. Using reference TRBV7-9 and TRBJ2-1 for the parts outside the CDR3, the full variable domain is DTGVSQNPRHKITKRGQNVTFRCDPISEHNRLYWYRQTLGQGPEFLTYFQNEAQLEKSRLLSDRFSAERPKGSFSTLEIQRTEQGDSAMYLCASTPGISYNEQFFGPGTRLTVL.

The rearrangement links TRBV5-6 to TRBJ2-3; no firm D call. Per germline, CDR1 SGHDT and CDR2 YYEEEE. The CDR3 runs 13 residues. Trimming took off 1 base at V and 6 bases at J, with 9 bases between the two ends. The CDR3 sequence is CASSLRGLDTQYF. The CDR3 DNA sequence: TGTGCCAGCAGCTTGCGCGGTTTGGATACGCAGTATTTT.

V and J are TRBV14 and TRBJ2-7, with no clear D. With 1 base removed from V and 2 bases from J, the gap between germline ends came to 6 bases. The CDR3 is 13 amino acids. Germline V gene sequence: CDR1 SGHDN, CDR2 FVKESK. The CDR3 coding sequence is TGTGCCAGCAGCCAAGGCCCTACCTACGAGCAGTACTTC. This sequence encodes CASSQGPTYEQYF.

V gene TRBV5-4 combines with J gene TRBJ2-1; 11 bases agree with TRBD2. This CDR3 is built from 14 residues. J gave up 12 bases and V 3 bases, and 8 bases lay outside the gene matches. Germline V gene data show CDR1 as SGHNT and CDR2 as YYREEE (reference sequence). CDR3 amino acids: CASSSLAGARGQFF. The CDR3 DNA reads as TGTGCCAGCAGCTCACTAGCGGGGGCCAGGGGGCAGTTCTTC. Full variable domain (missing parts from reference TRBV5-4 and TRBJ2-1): ETGVTQSPTHLIKTRGQQVTLRCSSQSGHNTVSWYQQALGQGPQFIFQYYREEENGRGNFPPRFSGLQFPNYSSELNVNALELDDSALYLCASSSLAGARGQFFGPGTRLTVL.

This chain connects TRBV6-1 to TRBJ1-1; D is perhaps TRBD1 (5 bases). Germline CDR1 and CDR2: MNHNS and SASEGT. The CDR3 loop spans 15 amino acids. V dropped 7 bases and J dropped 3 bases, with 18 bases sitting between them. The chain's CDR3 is CASMGDSYRYTEAFF. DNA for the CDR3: TGTGCCAGCATGGGGGACTCCTATAGGTACACTGAAGCTTTCTTT.

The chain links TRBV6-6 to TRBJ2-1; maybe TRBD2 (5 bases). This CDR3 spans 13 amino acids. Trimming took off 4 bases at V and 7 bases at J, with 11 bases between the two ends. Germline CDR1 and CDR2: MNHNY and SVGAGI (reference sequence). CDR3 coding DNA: TGTGCCAGCAGTTCGGGAACGGCGAATGAGCAGTTCTTC. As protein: CASSSGTANEQFF.